A single sample gave rise to the 22 T cell receptor beta chains below, sequenced in a study of shared clonotypes between healthy human individuals. Only in-frame clones appear in the TCRdb table, and some are missing; sequencing was by immunoSEQ multiplex PCR. The sample carries 2 million to 2.5 million clones, 90% to 96% recorded once. The sequencing input was naive CD4+ T cells sorted from blood. Described subset: CD45RA+ positively selected. Source of these receptors: a man aged 18-30 years in good health.

A word on this clone: Other DNA sequences in this specimen translate into the identical CDR3. The gene calls are TRBV2 and TRBJ1-4; 8 positions agree with TRBD1. The CDR3 extends over 15 amino acids. Per the germline V gene, CDR1 is SNHLY and CDR2 is FYNNEI. The ends lost 6 bases at V and 2 bases at J; junction bases unmatched: 5. CDR3: CASRQTGATNEKLFF. CDR3 nucleotides: TGTGCCAGCAGACAGACAGGGGCGACTAATGAAAAACTGTTTTTT.

The chain has TRBV28 and TRBJ2-1; unclear D gene. Germline CDR1 is MDHEN and CDR2 is SYDVKM. Trimming removed 6 bases at V and 7 bases at J, with 10 bases between. This CDR3 comprises 12 residues. The CDR3 here is CASSLPGNEQFF. The CDR3 region has the DNA TGTGCCAGCAGCTTACCCGGGAATGAGCAGTTCTTC.

A word on this clone: This specimen includes other DNA sequences encoding the same CDR3. This sequence joins TRBV10-3 and TRBJ2-5, with D unresolved. Germline CDR1 and CDR2: ENHRY and SYGVKD. The V end was cut by 3 bases, the J end by 3 bases, with 5 bases between. The CDR3 covers 12 residues. The CDR3 region is CAISDGEETQYF. In nucleotides, the CDR3 is TGTGCCATCAGTGATGGTGAAGAGACCCAGTACTTC.

The chain recombines TRBV28 with TRBJ2-7; 7 nucleotides line up with TRBD1. Germline values: CDR1 MDHEN, CDR2 SYDVKM. The CDR3 length is 13 residues. After removal of 6 bases from V and 7 bases from J, the junction contained 9 bases not matched to a gene. The CDR3 spells CASSREGAREQYF. The CDR3 bases are TGTGCCAGCAGCCGAGAGGGGGCGCGGGAGCAGTACTTC. The complete variable domain, with remaining parts taken from reference TRBV28 and TRBJ2-7, reads DVKVTQSSRYLVKRTGEKVFLECVQDMDHENMFWYRQDPGLGLRLIYFSYDVKMKEKGDIPEGYSVSREKKERFSLILESASTNQTSMYLCASSREGAREQYFGPGTRLTVT.

The chain uses TRBV11-2 and TRBJ2-1; TRBD1 matches 10 bases. The CDR3 is 15 amino acids. Germline V gene data show CDR1 as SGHAT and CDR2 as FQNNGV. V trimming: 2 bases; J trimming: 7 bases; junction bases outside the gene matches: 5. CDR3 protein: CASSLRGQGINEQFF. The DNA for the CDR3 is TGTGCCAGCAGCTTAAGGGGACAGGGGATAAATGAGCAGTTCTTC.

This sequence joins TRBV4-3 and TRBJ1-3; possibly TRBD1 for D (5 bases). The CDR3 consists of 17 residues. Germline V gives CDR1 LGHNA, CDR2 YSLEER. Trimming left V 1 base short and J 0 bases short, with 13 bases between. The CDR3 nucleotides are TGCGCCAGCAGCCAAGCCTTAGGGGCTCTCTCTGGAAACACCATATATTTT. Translating it yields CASSQALGALSGNTIYF.

Turning to this clone: Additional DNA sequences in this sample encode the identical CDR3. The V call is TRBV28, the J call TRBJ2-2, with TRBD2 matching over 11 bases. CDR1 is MDHEN, CDR2 SYDVKM, per germline. V trimming: 6 bases; J trimming: 2 bases; junction bases outside the gene matches: 2. CDR3 length equals 15 residues. CDR3 protein: CASRGLAANTGELFF. CDR3 sequence (DNA): TGTGCCAGCAGGGGACTAGCGGCTAACACCGGGGAGCTGTTTTTT.

The chain employs TRBV11-2 and TRBJ2-6; either TRBD1 or TRBD2 may supply D (5 bases each). The CDR3 is 16 residues long. The germline V gene encodes CDR1 SGHAT and CDR2 FQNNGV. V lost 5 bases and J lost 2, with 13 bases in between. CDR3 region: CASSPVVGAGANVLTF. CDR3 nucleotide sequence: TGTGCCAGCAGCCCCGTGGTGGGGGCTGGGGCCAACGTCCTGACTTTC.

The rearrangement links TRBV25-1 to TRBJ1-1, with D perhaps matching TRBD1 (5 bases). The CDR3 has 13 residues. Germline CDR1 and CDR2: MGHDK and SYGVNS. The germline V and J ends were trimmed by 7 bases and 1 base, with 10 bases remaining between them. CDR3 bases: TGTGCCAGCACCGGGACGGGGAACACTGAAGCTTTCTTT. Residues: CASTGTGNTEAFF.

The chain has TRBV11-2 and TRBJ1-1; TRBD1 might be the D (6 bases). CDR3 size: 15 residues. The germline CDR1 and CDR2 sequences are SGHAT and FQNNGV. Trimming left V 0 bases short and J 3 bases short, with 11 bases between. CDR3 protein: CASSLDRGRDTEAFF. The CDR3 coding sequence is TGTGCCAGCAGCTTAGACAGGGGTAGGGACACTGAAGCTTTCTTT.

The rearrangement links TRBV12-1 to TRBJ2-7. TRBV12-1 is shown as a pseudogene. The CDR3 has 13 residues. The CDR3 nucleotides are TGTGCCAGCAGCGGCGGGGACAAAGACGAGCAGTACTTC. Residues: CASSGGDKDEQYF.

The chain recombines TRBV18 with TRBJ2-7; no definite D call. The CDR3 loop spans 14 amino acids. CDR1 and CDR2 (germline): KGHSH, LQKENI. With 2 bases removed from V and 10 bases from J, the gap between germline ends came to 18 bases. The CDR3, as DNA: TGTGCCAGCTCACCAAAGGAGACCTCGCCAGGACAGTACTTC. It codes for CASSPKETSPGQYF.

The rearrangement joins TRBV23-1 to TRBJ2-1; the D gene could be TRBD1 or TRBD2 (5 bases each). TRBV23-1 is labeled an ORF, and its function is uncertain. This CDR3 is built from 15 residues. Trimming took off 4 bases at V and 2 bases at J, with 12 bases between the two ends. The CDR3 sequence is CASSLPGRPYNEQFF. The CDR3 nucleotides are TGCGCCAGCAGTCTTCCGGGGCGACCCTACAATGAGCAGTTCTTC.

The rearrangement links TRBV10-3 to TRBJ2-3; TRBD1 aligns across 7 bases. The germline gives CDR1 ENHRY, CDR2 SYGVKD. CDR3 size: 15 residues. With 0 bases clipped from V and 4 bases from J, the junction kept 4 bases outside the gene matches. Here the CDR3 DNA reads TGTGCCATCAGTGAGTCACGGGACAGTGCAGATACGCAGTATTTT. It encodes CAISESRDSADTQYF.

V usage is TRBV28 and J usage is TRBJ2-3; 7 bases agree with TRBD1. This CDR3 spans 15 amino acids. V shed 3 bases and J 2 bases; nucleotides not matched to a gene: 5. Germline V lookup: CDR1 MDHEN, CDR2 SYDVKM. The CDR3 spells CASSLARGNTDTQYF. The CDR3 DNA follows: TGTGCCAGCAGTTTGGCCAGGGGGAACACAGATACGCAGTATTTT.

The rearrangement uses TRBV6-6 and TRBJ2-7, with 8 bases matching TRBD1. The CDR3 is 13 residues long. In germline, CDR1 is MNHNY, CDR2 SVGAGI (reference sequence). J gave up 4 bases and V 10 bases, and 9 bases lay outside the gene matches. CDR3 bases: TGTGCCACCATGACAGGGGATACGTACGAGCAGTACTTC. Protein product: CATMTGDTYEQYF.

The sample holds one count of this clone. This rearrangement joins TRBV19 to TRBJ2-7; D remains ambiguous. Germline lookup yields CDR1 LNHDA and CDR2 SQIVND (reference sequence). The CDR3 is 13 amino acids. The V end was cut by 6 bases, the J end by 3 bases, with 12 bases between. The DNA of the CDR3 is TGTGCCAGTAGCCGACGAACATACTACGAGCAGTACTTC. It is translated as CASSRRTYYEQYF.

The J gene is TRBJ2-1, the V gene TRBV28, with D unresolved. Germline V CDR1 and CDR2: MDHEN, SYDVKM. CDR3 length: 15 amino acids. Trimming removed 6 bases at V and 3 bases at J, with 15 bases between. CDR3 sequence: CASRGPWDNYNEQFF. The CDR3 DNA reads TGTGCCAGCAGGGGCCCTTGGGATAACTACAATGAGCAGTTCTTC.

This chain uses TRBV6-1 with TRBJ2-3; TRBD2 agrees at 9 bases. Germline V gives CDR1 MNHNS, CDR2 SASEGT. CDR3 length equals 16 residues. J was trimmed by 3 bases and V by 0 bases; bases with no gene match: 4. The CDR3 DNA sequence: TGTGCCAGCAGTGAAGCGCGGCTAGCGGGGACAGATACGCAGTATTTT. Translating it yields CASSEARLAGTDTQYF.

The rearrangement links TRBV27 to TRBJ2-2; TRBD1 aligns across 8 bases. The CDR3 is 15 amino acids. CDR1 and CDR2 from the germline V gene are MNHEY and SMNVEV (reference sequence). J lost 7 bases, V lost 6 bases, and 10 bases had no gene match. CDR3 nucleotides: TGTGCCAGCAGATCTACAGGGGGGACGTACGGGGAGCTGTTTTTT. Translation: CASRSTGGTYGELFF.

The chain carries TRBV6-1 and TRBJ1-1; 9 bases map to TRBD1. The CDR3 sequence is 14 residues long. From germline, CDR1 is MNHNS and CDR2 SASEGT. V was pared by 7 bases and J by 1 base, with 4 bases of the junction left unmatched. CDR3 region: CASTPGQGNTEAFF. As DNA, the CDR3 is TGTGCCAGCACCCCGGGACAGGGGAACACTGAAGCTTTCTTT.

This chain joins TRBV2 and TRBJ2-1; possibly TRBD1 for D (5 bases). The V and J ends lost 7 bases and 0 bases respectively, with 16 bases between them. This CDR3 has 16 residues. Germline V CDR1 and CDR2: SNHLY, FYNNEI. The chain's CDR3 is CASNFQGRSSYNEQFF. CDR3 nucleotides: TGTGCCAGCAATTTTCAGGGAAGGAGCTCCTACAATGAGCAGTTCTTC. The complete variable domain, with remaining parts taken from reference TRBV2 and TRBJ2-1, reads EPEVTQTPSHQVTQMGQEVILRCVPISNHLYFYWYRQILGQKVEFLVSFYNNEISEKSEIFDDQFSVERPDGSNFTLKIRSTKLEDSAMYFCASNFQGRSSYNEQFFGPGTRLTVL.